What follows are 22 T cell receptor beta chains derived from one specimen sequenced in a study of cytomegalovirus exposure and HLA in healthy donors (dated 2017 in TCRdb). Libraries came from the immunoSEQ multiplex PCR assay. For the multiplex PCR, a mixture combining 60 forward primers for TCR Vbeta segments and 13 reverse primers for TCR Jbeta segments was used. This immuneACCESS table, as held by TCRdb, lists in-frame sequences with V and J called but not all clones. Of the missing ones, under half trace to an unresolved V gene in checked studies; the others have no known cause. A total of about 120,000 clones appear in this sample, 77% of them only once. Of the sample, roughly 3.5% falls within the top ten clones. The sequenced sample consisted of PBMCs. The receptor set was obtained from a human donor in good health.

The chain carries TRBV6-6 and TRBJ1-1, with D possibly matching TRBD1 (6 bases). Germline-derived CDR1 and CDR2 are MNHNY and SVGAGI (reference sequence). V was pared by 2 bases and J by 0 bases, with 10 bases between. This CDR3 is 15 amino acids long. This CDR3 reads CASSYGGALNTEAFF. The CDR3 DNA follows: TGTGCCAGCAGTTACGGGGGCGCCTTGAACACTGAAGCTTTCTTT.

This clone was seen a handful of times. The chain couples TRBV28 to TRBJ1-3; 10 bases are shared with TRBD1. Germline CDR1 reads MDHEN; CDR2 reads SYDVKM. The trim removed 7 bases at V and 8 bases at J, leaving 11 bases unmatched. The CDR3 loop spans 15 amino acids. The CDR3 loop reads CASTDSGTGVDTIYF. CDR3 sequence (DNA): TGTGCCAGCACCGATTCCGGGACAGGGGTGGACACCATATATTTT. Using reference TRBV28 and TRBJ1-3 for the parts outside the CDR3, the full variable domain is DVKVTQSSRYLVKRTGEKVFLECVQDMDHENMFWYRQDPGLGLRLIYFSYDVKMKEKGDIPEGYSVSREKKERFSLILESASTNQTSMYLCASTDSGTGVDTIYFGEGSWLTVV.

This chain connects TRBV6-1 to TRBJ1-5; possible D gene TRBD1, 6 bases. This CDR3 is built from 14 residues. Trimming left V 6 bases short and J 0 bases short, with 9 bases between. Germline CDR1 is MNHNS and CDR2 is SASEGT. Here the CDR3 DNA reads TGTGCCAGCAGGAGGGACACTAGCAATCAGCCCCAGCATTTT. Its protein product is CASRRDTSNQPQHF.

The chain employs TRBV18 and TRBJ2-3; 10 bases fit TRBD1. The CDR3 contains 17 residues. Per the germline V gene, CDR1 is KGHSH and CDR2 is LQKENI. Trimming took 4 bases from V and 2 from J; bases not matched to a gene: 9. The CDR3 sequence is CASSRFTGQGTTDTQYF. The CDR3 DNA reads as TGTGCCAGCTCACGGTTCACGGGACAGGGGACCACAGATACGCAGTATTTT. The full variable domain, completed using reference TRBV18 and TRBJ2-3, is NAGVMQNPRHLVRRRGQEARLRCSPMKGHSHVYWYRQLPEEGLKFMVYLQKENIIDESGMPKERFSAEFPKEGPSILRIQQVVRGDSAAYFCASSRFTGQGTTDTQYFGPGTRLTVL.

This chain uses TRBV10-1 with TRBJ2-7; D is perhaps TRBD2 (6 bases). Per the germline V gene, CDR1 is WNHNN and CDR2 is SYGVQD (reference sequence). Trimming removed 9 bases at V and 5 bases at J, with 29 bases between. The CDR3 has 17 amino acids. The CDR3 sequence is CASTERSGCPRSDEQYF. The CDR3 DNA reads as TGCGCCAGTACTGAGCGGAGCGGGTGCCCGCGGTCCGACGAGCAGTACTTC.

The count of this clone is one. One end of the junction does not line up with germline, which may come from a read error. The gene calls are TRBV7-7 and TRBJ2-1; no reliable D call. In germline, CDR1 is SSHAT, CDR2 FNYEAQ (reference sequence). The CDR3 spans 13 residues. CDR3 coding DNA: TGTGCTAGCAGCTTAGTGTCGCGGAACGAGCAGTTCTTC. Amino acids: CASSLVSRNEQFF.

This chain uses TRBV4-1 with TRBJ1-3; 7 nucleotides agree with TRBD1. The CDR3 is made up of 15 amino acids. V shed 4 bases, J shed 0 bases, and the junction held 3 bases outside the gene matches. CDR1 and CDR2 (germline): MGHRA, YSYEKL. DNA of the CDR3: TGCGCCAGCAGCCTGGGACAGTACTCTGGAAACACCATATATTTT. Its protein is CASSLGQYSGNTIYF.

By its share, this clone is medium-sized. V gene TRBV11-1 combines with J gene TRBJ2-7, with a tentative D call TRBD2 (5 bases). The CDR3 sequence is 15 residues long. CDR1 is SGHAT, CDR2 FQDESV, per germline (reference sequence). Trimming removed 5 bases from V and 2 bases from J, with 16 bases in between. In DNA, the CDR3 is TGTGCCAGCAGCCCCTCCGGGGAGTCCCCCTACGAGCAGTACTTC. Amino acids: CASSPSGESPYEQYF. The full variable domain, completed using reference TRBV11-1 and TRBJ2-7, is EAEVAQSPRYKITEKSQAVAFWCDPISGHATLYWYRQILGQGPELLVQFQDESVVDDSQLPKDRFSAERLKGVDSTLKIQPAELGDSAMYLCASSPSGESPYEQYFGPGTRLTVT.

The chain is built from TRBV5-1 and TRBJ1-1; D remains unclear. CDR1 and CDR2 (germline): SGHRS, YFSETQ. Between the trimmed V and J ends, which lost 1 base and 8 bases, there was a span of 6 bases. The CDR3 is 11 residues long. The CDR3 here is CASSLSGEAFF. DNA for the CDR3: TGCGCCAGCAGCTTGAGCGGGGAAGCTTTCTTT.

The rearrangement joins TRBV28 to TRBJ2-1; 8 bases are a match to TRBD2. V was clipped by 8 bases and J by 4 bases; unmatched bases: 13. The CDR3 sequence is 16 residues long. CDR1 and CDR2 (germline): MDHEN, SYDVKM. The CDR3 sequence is CASFTGGAGRYNEQFF. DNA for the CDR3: TGTGCCAGCTTTACCGGGGGGGCAGGAAGGTACAATGAGCAGTTCTTC.

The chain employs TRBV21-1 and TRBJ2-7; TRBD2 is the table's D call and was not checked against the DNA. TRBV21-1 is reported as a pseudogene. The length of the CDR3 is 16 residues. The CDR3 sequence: CASSKDVSAGSYEQYF. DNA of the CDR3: TGTGCCAGCAGCAAAGATGTCTCGGCGGGCAGCTACGAGCAGTACTTC.

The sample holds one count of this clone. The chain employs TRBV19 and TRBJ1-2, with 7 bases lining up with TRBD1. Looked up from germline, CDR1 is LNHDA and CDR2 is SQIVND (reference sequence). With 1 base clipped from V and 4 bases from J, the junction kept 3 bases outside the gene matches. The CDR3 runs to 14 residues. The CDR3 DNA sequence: TGTGCCAGTAGTATAGGGAGGGGGCCCTATGGCTACACCTTC. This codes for CASSIGRGPYGYTF.

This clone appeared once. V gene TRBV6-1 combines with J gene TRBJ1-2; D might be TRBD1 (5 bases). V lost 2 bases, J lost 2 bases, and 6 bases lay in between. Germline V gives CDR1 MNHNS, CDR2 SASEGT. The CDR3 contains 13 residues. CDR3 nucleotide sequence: TGTGCCAGCAGTGAATCAGGGAACTATGGCTACACCTTC. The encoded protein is CASSESGNYGYTF.

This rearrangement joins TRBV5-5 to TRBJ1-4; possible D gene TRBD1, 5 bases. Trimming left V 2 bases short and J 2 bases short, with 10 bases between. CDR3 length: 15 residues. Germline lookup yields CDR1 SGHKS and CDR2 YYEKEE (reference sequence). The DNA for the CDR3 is TGTGCCAGCAGCTTCCAGGGAAGGACTAATGAAAAACTGTTTTTT. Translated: CASSFQGRTNEKLFF. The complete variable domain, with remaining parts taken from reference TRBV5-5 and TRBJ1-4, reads DAGVTQSPTHLIKTRGQQVTLRCSPISGHKSVSWYQQVLGQGPQFIFQYYEKEERGRGNFPDRFSARQFPNYSSELNVNALLLGDSALYLCASSFQGRTNEKLFFGSGTQLSVL.

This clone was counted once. The CDR3 nucleotides are TGTGCCAGCAGCCAAGGGCTAGCGGGAGGAGGAGTCTACGAGCAGTACTTC. Protein sequence: CASSQGLAGGGVYEQYF. The chain joins TRBV4-2 to TRBJ2-7, with TRBD2 matching over 11 bases. CDR1 and CDR2 (germline): LGHNA, YNFKEQ. V gave up 1 base and J gave up 3 bases; unmatched junction bases: 8. This CDR3 spans 17 amino acids.

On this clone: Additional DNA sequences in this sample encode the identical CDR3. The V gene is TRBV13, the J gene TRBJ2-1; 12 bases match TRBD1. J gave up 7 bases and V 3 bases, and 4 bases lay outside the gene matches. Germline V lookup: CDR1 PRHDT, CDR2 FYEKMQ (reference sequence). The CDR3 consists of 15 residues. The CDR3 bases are TGTGCCAGCAGCTTCCGGGACAGGGGGCATAATGAGCAGTTCTTC. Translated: CASSFRDRGHNEQFF.

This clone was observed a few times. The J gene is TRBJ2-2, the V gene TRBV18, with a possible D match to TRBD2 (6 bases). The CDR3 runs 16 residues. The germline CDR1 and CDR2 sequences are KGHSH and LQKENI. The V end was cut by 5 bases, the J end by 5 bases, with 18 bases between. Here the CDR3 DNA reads TGTGCCAGCTCAAACCAGGCGGGGAGAGGTACCGGGGAGCTGTTTTTT. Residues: CASSNQAGRGTGELFF.

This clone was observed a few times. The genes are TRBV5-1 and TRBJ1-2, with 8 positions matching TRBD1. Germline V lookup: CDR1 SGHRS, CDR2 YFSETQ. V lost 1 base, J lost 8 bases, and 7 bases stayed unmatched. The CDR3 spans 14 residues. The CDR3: CASSLMDRDGGYTF. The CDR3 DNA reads TGCGCCAGCAGCTTGATGGACAGGGACGGGGGCTACACCTTC.

The CDR3 nucleotides read TGTGCCAGCAGCCCCGGGGGGACAAACTATGGCTACACCTTC. Its translation: CASSPGGTNYGYTF. The rearrangement uses TRBV7-9 and TRBJ1-2; weak D call: TRBD1 (6 bases). The CDR3 extends over 14 amino acids. Germline values: CDR1 SEHNR, CDR2 FQNEAQ (reference sequence). The V gene lost 5 bases and the J gene lost 2 bases, with 12 bases spanning the gap.

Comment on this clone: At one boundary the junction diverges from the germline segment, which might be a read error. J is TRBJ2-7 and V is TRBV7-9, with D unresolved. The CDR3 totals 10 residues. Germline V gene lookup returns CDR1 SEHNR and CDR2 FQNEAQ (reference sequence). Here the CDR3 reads CSSSFLWQYF. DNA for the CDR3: TGTTCCAGCAGCTTCCTGTGGCAGTACTTC.

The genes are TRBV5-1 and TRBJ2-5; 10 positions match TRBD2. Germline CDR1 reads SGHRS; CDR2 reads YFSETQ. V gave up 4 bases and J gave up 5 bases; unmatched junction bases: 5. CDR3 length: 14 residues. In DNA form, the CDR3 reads TGCGCCAGCAGCGATAGCGGGAGGTTGGAGACCCAGTACTTC. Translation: CASSDSGRLETQYF.

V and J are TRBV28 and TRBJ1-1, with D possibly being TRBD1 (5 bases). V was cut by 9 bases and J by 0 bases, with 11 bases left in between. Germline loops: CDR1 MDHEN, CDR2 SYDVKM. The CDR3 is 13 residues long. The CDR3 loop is CASQTAMNTEAFF. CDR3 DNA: TGTGCCAGTCAGACAGCCATGAACACTGAAGCTTTCTTT. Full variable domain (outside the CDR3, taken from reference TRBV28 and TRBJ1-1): DVKVTQSSRYLVKRTGEKVFLECVQDMDHENMFWYRQDPGLGLRLIYFSYDVKMKEKGDIPEGYSVSREKKERFSLILESASTNQTSMYLCASQTAMNTEAFFGQGTRLTVV.